This passage covers 27 T cell receptor beta chains from one sample sequenced in a study of blood T cell repertoires in COVID-19. TCRdb's copy holds only in-frame clones and misses some; the assay was immunoSEQ multiplex PCR. Found here are hundreds of thousands of clones, roughly 91% of them singletons; the top ten hold around 4%. Sequencing was performed on PBMCs or T cells enriched from blood (not recorded which). The receptor source for this set is a woman younger than 45 who had recovered from COVID-19.

This rearrangement joins TRBV19 to TRBJ1-2, with TRBD1 as a possible D gene (5 bases). The germline CDR1 and CDR2 sequences are LNHDA and SQIVND (reference sequence). Trimming took off 3 bases at V and 4 bases at J, with 9 bases between the two ends. There are 13 residues in the CDR3. The CDR3 reads CASSIRQSYGYTF. CDR3 in DNA: TGTGCCAGTAGTATCCGACAGAGCTATGGCTACACCTTC.

The rearrangement links TRBV18 to TRBJ2-5; D is ambiguous. The V end lost 4 bases, the J end lost 4 bases, and 4 bases lay between the germline ends. The CDR3 is made up of 11 amino acids. The germline V gene has CDR1 KGHSH and CDR2 LQKENI. CDR3 sequence (DNA): TGTGCCAGCTCACAACTAGAGACCCAGTACTTC. Amino acids: CASSQLETQYF.

The table lists this clone with a few counts. This chain links TRBV6-5 with TRBJ2-1, with unresolved D. CDR1 is MNHEY and CDR2 is SVGAGI in the germline V gene. The CDR3 covers 14 residues. Trimming cost V 6 bases and J 7 bases, with 16 bases left between them. In nucleotides, the CDR3 is TGTGCCAGCAGCCCCCCGGGTCTTCAGAATGAGCAGTTCTTC. Translating it yields CASSPPGLQNEQFF.

This chain links TRBV18 with TRBJ2-3; a weak D match, TRBD2 (6 bases). Trimming took 0 bases from V and 2 from J, leaving 9 bases between them. Per germline, CDR1 KGHSH and CDR2 LQKENI. The CDR3 consists of 15 residues. CDR3 nucleotide sequence: TGTGCCAGCTCACCACCGGTACTAGCCACAGATACGCAGTATTTT. Its protein product is CASSPPVLATDTQYF.

The chain couples TRBV6-2 or TRBV6-3 to TRBJ1-2, with TRBD1 matching 9 bases. The CDR3 has 14 residues. Germline-derived CDR1 and CDR2 are MNHEY and SVGEGT. V gave up 2 bases and J gave up 5 bases; unmatched junction bases: 3. CDR3 sequence: CASSYAGQGYGYTF. The CDR3 nucleotides read TGTGCCAGCAGTTACGCGGGACAGGGATATGGCTACACCTTC.

The chain recombines TRBV2 with TRBJ2-7; 9 bases align to TRBD2. The length of the CDR3 is 15 residues. V gave up 5 bases and J gave up 5 bases; unmatched junction bases: 10. Looked up from germline, CDR1 is SNHLY and CDR2 is FYNNEI. This CDR3 is CASSPWVAGADEQYF. As DNA, the CDR3 is TGTGCCAGCAGTCCTTGGGTAGCGGGAGCCGACGAGCAGTACTTC.

This chain links TRBV4-1 with TRBJ2-2; 13 nucleotides line up with TRBD2. The CDR3 is 15 residues long. V shed 3 bases, J shed 6 bases, and the junction held 1 base outside the gene matches. In germline, CDR1 is MGHRA, CDR2 YSYEKL. CDR3 in DNA: TGCGCCAGCAGCCAGGGACTAGCGGGACCCGGGGAGCTGTTTTTT. It encodes CASSQGLAGPGELFF.

This chain joins TRBV19 and TRBJ1-5; D unclear. V lost 6 bases and J lost 3, with 12 bases in between. Per the germline V gene, CDR1 is LNHDA and CDR2 is SQIVND (reference sequence). The CDR3 spans 14 residues. CDR3 in DNA: TGTGCCAGTAGCCTTACAGTCTCCAATCAGCCCCAGCATTTT. This sequence encodes CASSLTVSNQPQHF.

The chain joins TRBV18 to TRBJ1-2; tentative D call: TRBD1 (5 bases). V was pared by 3 bases and J by 8 bases, with 16 bases between. Germline V CDR1 and CDR2: KGHSH, LQKENI. The CDR3 is made up of 14 amino acids. Here the CDR3 reads CASSPSDRTRGYTF. CDR3 coding DNA: TGTGCCAGCTCACCGTCCGACAGAACGAGGGGCTACACCTTC.

The chain employs TRBV7-8 and TRBJ1-5; the match to TRBD1 covers 8 bases. Looked up from germline, CDR1 is SGHVS and CDR2 is FQNEAQ. Germline trimming cut 5 bases from V and 7 bases from J; bases unmatched to any gene: 4. The CDR3 extends over 13 amino acids. In DNA form, the CDR3 reads TGTGCCAGCAGCCCAGGGGGCGGACAGCCCCAGCATTTT. Amino acid sequence: CASSPGGGQPQHF.

The rearrangement uses TRBV20-1 and TRBJ2-1, with D perhaps TRBD2 (6 bases). The CDR3 extends over 16 amino acids. Germline-derived CDR1 and CDR2 are DFQATT and SNEGSKA (reference sequence). Trimming pared 3 bases from V and 4 bases from J, leaving 19 bases between. As DNA, the CDR3 is TGCAGTGCTAGTAGTCGCCGGGACTTAAAATACAATGAGCAGTTCTTC. Encoded protein: CSASSRRDLKYNEQFF.

V and J are TRBV5-4 and TRBJ2-3, with TRBD1 as a possible D gene (6 bases). This CDR3 comprises 13 residues. With 1 base removed from V and 3 bases from J, the gap between germline ends came to 6 bases. Germline loops: CDR1 SGHNT, CDR2 YYREEE (reference sequence). The CDR3 region is CASSLTGTDTQYF. Written as DNA, the CDR3 is TGTGCCAGCAGCTTGACAGGGACAGATACGCAGTATTTT.

The CDR3 protein is CASSVWSGSTNEQFF. The CDR3 DNA reads TGTGCCAGCAGCGTATGGAGCGGGAGTACTAATGAGCAGTTCTTC. The rearrangement uses TRBV9 and TRBJ2-1; TRBD2 matches at 8 bases. The junction had 7 bases not matched to a gene; V was cut back by 1 base and J by 7 bases. This CDR3 has 15 residues. CDR1 and CDR2 (germline): SGDLS, YYNGEE.

This chain joins TRBV6-5 and TRBJ2-7, with 8 bases lining up with TRBD1. Germline-derived CDR1 and CDR2 are MNHEY and SVGAGI. After removal of 8 bases from V and 1 base from J, the junction contained 7 bases not matched to a gene. The CDR3 has 14 amino acids. The CDR3 protein is CASSPTGGSYEQYF. CDR3 nucleotide sequence: TGTGCCAGCTCCCCTACAGGGGGATCCTACGAGCAGTACTTC.

The chain has TRBV11-3 and TRBJ2-1; D unclear. Germline CDR1 and CDR2: SGHNT and YENEEA. Between the trimmed V and J ends, which lost 1 base and 5 bases, there was a span of 9 bases. The CDR3 totals 14 residues. This chain's CDR3 is CASSLGPTDNEQFF. CDR3 DNA: TGTGCCAGCAGCTTAGGTCCCACAGACAATGAGCAGTTCTTC.

The V gene is TRBV28, the J gene TRBJ1-6, with D perhaps matching TRBD1 (5 bases). V was shortened by 2 bases and J by 10 bases, with 15 bases between the two germline ends. This CDR3 comprises 15 residues. The germline V gene encodes CDR1 MDHEN and CDR2 SYDVKM. In DNA, the CDR3 is TGTGCCAGCAGTTTACCTGCGGACAACCGATCACCCCTCCACTTT. Translating it yields CASSLPADNRSPLHF.

The chain employs TRBV4-2 and TRBJ2-3; 9 nucleotides agree with TRBD2. The V and J ends lost 4 bases and 5 bases, in that order; junction bases with no gene match: 1. Germline V gives CDR1 LGHNA, CDR2 YNFKEQ. The CDR3 spans 13 residues. The CDR3 here is CASSRGREDTQYF. The CDR3 nucleotides read TGTGCCAGCAGCCGCGGGAGGGAAGATACGCAGTATTTT.

V is TRBV7-9 and J is TRBJ1-3, with D unresolved. Trimming took 1 base from V and 6 from J, leaving 7 bases between them. The CDR3 runs to 13 residues. The germline gives CDR1 SEHNR, CDR2 FQNEAQ (reference sequence). The CDR3 coding sequence is TGTGCCAGCAGCTTAGTGCTAGCAAACACCATATATTTT. Protein product: CASSLVLANTIYF.

The chain links TRBV18 to TRBJ1-4, with 8 bases that match TRBD1. Germline V CDR1 and CDR2: KGHSH, LQKENI. The CDR3 extends over 13 amino acids. V lost 3 bases, J lost 7 bases, and 1 base stayed unmatched. The CDR3 here is CASSPTGAEKLFF. CDR3 in DNA: TGTGCCAGCTCACCGACAGGGGCTGAAAAACTGTTTTTT.

This sequence joins TRBV24-1 and TRBJ1-5; TRBD1 matches at 10 bases. This CDR3 comprises 17 residues. Germline V CDR1 and CDR2: KGHDR, SFDVKD. The junction had 7 bases not matched to a gene; V was cut back by 4 bases and J by 2 bases. This chain's CDR3 is CATSDPGQGFGNQPQHF. In DNA, the CDR3 is TGTGCCACCAGTGACCCGGGACAGGGGTTCGGCAATCAGCCCCAGCATTTT.

This clone was observed a single time. The V call is TRBV7-2, the J call TRBJ2-1; the match to TRBD1 covers 8 bases. CDR3 length: 15 amino acids. V lost 1 base, J lost 5 bases, and 4 bases stayed unmatched. Germline lookup yields CDR1 SGHTA and CDR2 FQGNSA. The CDR3 DNA follows: TGTGCCAGCAGCTTAGTGGCGGGACAGGACAATGAGCAGTTCTTC. Encoded protein: CASSLVAGQDNEQFF.

V gene TRBV24-1 combines with J gene TRBJ2-1; TRBD1 might be the D (5 bases). The V gene's germline CDR1 is KGHDR and CDR2 SFDVKD. The V end was cut by 4 bases, the J end by 0 bases, with 12 bases between. The CDR3 has 16 residues. The CDR3 DNA reads TGTGCCACCAGTGACGGTAGGGGCGGCTCCTACAATGAGCAGTTCTTC. Protein product: CATSDGRGGSYNEQFF.

The chain combines TRBV5-4 with TRBJ2-1; tentatively, D is TRBD2 (5 bases). The CDR3 is 16 amino acids. V was shortened by 0 bases and J by 0 bases, with 10 bases between the two germline ends. Germline V gene data show CDR1 as SGHNT and CDR2 as YYREEE (reference sequence). CDR3 sequence: CASSLDRGSSYNEQFF. DNA for the CDR3: TGTGCCAGCAGCTTGGACCGAGGGAGCTCCTACAATGAGCAGTTCTTC.

The chain employs TRBV7-9 and TRBJ1-1; 8 bases match TRBD1. This CDR3 region has 15 residues. In germline, CDR1 is SEHNR, CDR2 FQNEAQ (reference sequence). J was trimmed by 14 bases and V by 5 bases; bases with no gene match: 19. The CDR3 DNA follows: TGTGCCAGCAGCAGACAAACCGGGACAGGTGGAATAGGATTCTTT. Translating it yields CASSRQTGTGGIGFF.

The chain joins TRBV6-5 to TRBJ2-7; 7 bases agree with TRBD1. CDR1 and CDR2 from the germline V gene are MNHEY and SVGAGI. This CDR3 region has 15 residues. The junction had 8 bases not matched to a gene; V was cut back by 5 bases and J by 1 base. DNA of the CDR3: TGTGCCAGCAGTCGACACTCGGACAGGTCCTACGAGCAGTACTTC. This translates into CASSRHSDRSYEQYF.

In nucleotides, the CDR3 is TGTGCCACCGCGACAGGGATGGTAAAACTGTTTTTT. Its protein product is CATATGMVKLFF. V and J are TRBV24-1 and TRBJ1-4; 7 bases match TRBD1. V was clipped by 9 bases and J by 10 bases; unmatched bases: 7. The CDR3 length is 12 residues. Per germline, CDR1 KGHDR and CDR2 SFDVKD.

This clone showed up just once. The V gene is TRBV9, the J gene TRBJ1-1; maybe TRBD1 (6 bases). CDR1 and CDR2 (germline): SGDLS, YYNGEE. V shed 0 bases and J shed 0 bases, with 9 bases lying between them. The CDR3 covers 15 residues. The CDR3 bases are TGTGCCAGCAGCGTAGGTCAGGGGATGAACACTGAAGCTTTCTTT. Residues: CASSVGQGMNTEAFF.